The source of this T cell receptor beta chain is a study of regulatory T cells in long-lasting Graves disease. Arm-PCR of CDR3 regions and iRepertoire HTBI primers were the basis on which TCR beta libraries were built. In the original analysis: From all samples, identification returned some 13 TRBJ and just over 60 TRBV segments. TCRdb re-derived calls from the multiplex PCR reads in MiXCR, one entry per CDR3 protein. V and J calls and clone size were set by TCRdb, not the authors. The sample comprises about 420,000 distinct CDR3 sequences, roughly a quarter of which are singletons, and about 26% rests with the top ten. In this sample, this clonotype turned up many times. Its antigen remains unknown. Specified time point: persistent/refractory GD, antithyroid drugs over 5 years with positive TRAb. The TCR library was made from RNA that had been extracted from PBMCs in TRIzol. Study-level points and caveats: Lower TCR diversity characterized persistent Graves' patients relative to newly diagnosed patients. Thyroid tissue was not sampled; only peripheral blood was.

The source material was peripheral blood mononuclear cells (PBMCs), sampled when the disease was refractory, from a patient treated with antithyroid drugs. The TCR sequence derives from a female donor with Graves disease.

The CDR3, as DNA: TGTGCCAGCAGTTCCCTCGGGACAGTTTTATCCGAGCAGTACTTC. This codes for CASSSLGTVLSEQYF. This rearrangement joins TRBV28 to TRBJ2-7; 7 bases align to TRBD1. The V and J ends lost 4 bases and 6 bases, in that order; junction bases with no gene match: 12. This CDR3 has 15 amino acids. Germline V gene sequence: CDR1 MDHEN, CDR2 SYDVKM.